One and the same sample provided the 5 T cell receptor beta chains below, sequenced in a study of shared clonotypes between healthy human individuals. Sequencing was performed with immunoSEQ multiplex PCR; in TCRdb, only in-frame clones are kept and a portion is missing. This sample has some 2,000,000 clones, with 90% to 95% found just once. The specimen was naive CD4+ T cells sorted from blood. The subset: CD45RA+ positively selected. Source of these receptors: a man younger than 35 in good health.

In this sample, this clone turned up once. CDR3 nucleotide sequence: TGTGCCAGTAGTATAACAGTTAGGTCCTACAATGAGCAGTTCTTC. Translated: CASSITVRSYNEQFF. The chain is built from TRBV19 and TRBJ2-1; D gene unclear. Between the trimmed V and J ends, which lost 2 bases and 1 base, there was a span of 9 bases. Germline V gene data show CDR1 as LNHDA and CDR2 as SQIVND (reference sequence). This CDR3 is 15 amino acids long.

This sequence joins TRBV25-1 and TRBJ1-5, with TRBD1 identical over 8 bases. The V and J ends lost 4 bases and 0 bases, in that order; junction bases with no gene match: 11. The CDR3 sequence is 18 residues long. CDR1 and CDR2 from the germline V gene are MGHDK and SYGVNS. The CDR3 here is CASSGPTGGTYSNQPQHF. DNA for the CDR3: TGTGCCAGCAGTGGACCAACAGGGGGGACCTATAGCAATCAGCCCCAGCATTTT. Looking up the rest from reference TRBV25-1 and TRBJ1-5 gives the full variable domain: EADIYQTPRYLVIGTGKKITLECSQTMGHDKMYWYQQDPGMELHLIHYSYGVNSTEKGDLSSESTVSRIRTEHFPLTLESARPSHTSQYLCASSGPTGGTYSNQPQHFGDGTRLSIL.

The rearrangement links TRBV30 to TRBJ1-5; TRBD1 matches at 11 bases. This CDR3 is 14 amino acids long. Looked up from germline, CDR1 is GTSNPN and CDR2 is SVGIG (reference sequence). V lost 2 bases, J lost 7 bases, and 4 bases stayed unmatched. The CDR3 sequence is CAWSTGQGGQPQHF. The CDR3 nucleotides are TGTGCCTGGAGTACGGGACAGGGGGGACAGCCCCAGCATTTT.

Remarks on this clone: The same CDR3 is also encoded by other DNA sequences in this sample. The genes are TRBV7-2 and TRBJ2-2; D remains ambiguous. This CDR3 has 15 amino acids. Germline V gives CDR1 SGHTA, CDR2 FQGNSA. Deletions cut 1 base from V and 1 base from J, with 7 bases between. DNA of the CDR3: TGTGCCAGCAGCTTAGTGGCAGGGAACACCGGGGAGCTGTTTTTT. This sequence encodes CASSLVAGNTGELFF.

This rearrangement joins TRBV14 to TRBJ1-1; D call uncertain. The CDR3 is made up of 13 amino acids. Germline V gene sequence: CDR1 SGHDN, CDR2 FVKESK. The ends were cut back, 0 bases at V and 3 bases at J, with 5 bases in the middle. The CDR3 loop is CASSQDGDTEAFF. The CDR3 nucleotides read TGTGCCAGCAGCCAAGATGGGGACACTGAAGCTTTCTTT.